This record looks at one TCR beta chain sequence and its context. These data belong to a study of blood T cell repertoires in COVID-19. In the study overall: COVID-19 samples, acute and convalescent, were from the United States, Italy and Spain.

Here immunoSEQ multiplex PCR was the method, and the copy in TCRdb shows in-frame clones only, minus some. The data contain 450,000 or so clones, 70% to 90% of them seen just once; the ten biggest clones take up roughly 0.78%. V lost 4 bases and J lost 15, with 15 bases in between. Germline CDR1 and CDR2: LGHDT and YNNKEL (reference sequence). The length of the CDR3 is 12 residues. Patients of the Seattle cohort, enrolled during active infection, were followed longitudinally. V and J are TRBV3-1 (or the pseudogene TRBV3-2) and TRBJ1-4; D uncertain. The sequence was collected from a young man with COVID-19, enrolled during active disease. The sequenced material came from peripheral blood. The DNA of the CDR3 is TGTGCCAGCAGCCGCGTGTCCGGCGGGGTGTTTTTT. It specifies CASSRVSGGVFF.